This T cell receptor (beta chain) was observed in a study of CD8 T cells in Susac syndrome (dated by TCRdb to about 2019). For the wider study: The study used repertoire sequencing to test whether antigen drove CD8+ T cell activation and differentiation in Susac syndrome. Clonality of the CD8+ T cell repertoire was compared between roughly eleven healthy donors, roughly 14 Susac syndrome patients and some 15 multiple sclerosis patients. The full study reports these points: The number of individuals in the TCR sequencing and HLA analysis was recognized as being relatively small.

High-throughput TCR beta sequencing profiled peripheral blood CD8+ and CD4+ T cells from healthy donors, Susac syndrome patients and multiple sclerosis patients. The multiple sclerosis controls were treatment-naive patients who had stable or active relapsing-remitting disease and met the revised McDonald criteria. Bulk CD8+ and CD4+ T cells were purified by magnetic negative isolation, while CD8+ TEMRA cells were enriched using FACS. Blood was drawn into EDTA tubes, processed within 24 hours, and PBMCs were isolated by density gradient centrifugation. PBMCs intended for TCR sequencing were cryopreserved in liquid nitrogen and thawed later in a water bath at 37 degrees C. The sorted or isolated CD4+, CD8+ and CD8+ TEMRA cells had a purity of 90% or higher. CDR1 SQVTM and CDR2 ANQGSEA were looked up in the germline V gene. V is pruned by 4 bases and J by 3 bases, leaving 5 bases of the junction without a gene match. Inclusive of the bounding cysteine and phenylalanine, the CDR3 is 14 residues long. The kept DNA is CDR3 alone, 42 bases in frame from the first base.

On this clonotype itself: Its antigen has not been determined. Per-base qualities were not stored, and no clone one base away is much larger.

RNA was extracted with the RNeasy kit and roughly 0.45 to 1 ug was reverse transcribed using random hexamers. The immunoSEQ multiplex PCR assay, which covers 54 Vbeta and 13 Jbeta segments, was used to amplify TCR beta CDR3 regions. Bias from PCR amplification was corrected by using a synthetic template baseline for primer optimization and for computational correction. The authors' analysis ran thus. Reads were assigned to V, D and J genes according to IMGT and analyzed in immunoSEQ Analyzer, with only productive sequences retained. To calculate clonality, Shannon entropy was normalized by log2 of the number of productive unique sequences and then subtracted from one. For each patient and control, public and private clones were evaluated within the 100 most prevalent clones. Clones were defined as Susac-specific if absent from the healthy and MS cohorts, from 900 to 1,300 published viral clones and from other ImmuneACCESS disease sequences. TCRdb redid the processing of the public reads, applying fastp at Q25 and MiXCR, and retained in-frame beta chains. Here each entry gathers all rows of one CDR3 protein and keeps the most common genes and DNA. The V and J calls, along with clone size, are taken from TCRdb and not from the paper's own processing. Here the sample has 350,000 to 550,000 distinct CDR3 sequences; 85% occur a single time. The ten top clones hold 0.09% to 0.15% of the sample.

The receptor was derived from a human donor with multiple sclerosis. The chain uses TRBV29-1 and TRBJ1-1; 10 bases in between match TRBD1. Specimen: CD8+ T cells from PBMCs. The CDR3 reads as follows: CSVVGDRGDTEAFF. In nucleotides, the sequence is TGCAGCGTTGTGGGGGACAGGGGAGACACTGAAGCTTTCTTT.